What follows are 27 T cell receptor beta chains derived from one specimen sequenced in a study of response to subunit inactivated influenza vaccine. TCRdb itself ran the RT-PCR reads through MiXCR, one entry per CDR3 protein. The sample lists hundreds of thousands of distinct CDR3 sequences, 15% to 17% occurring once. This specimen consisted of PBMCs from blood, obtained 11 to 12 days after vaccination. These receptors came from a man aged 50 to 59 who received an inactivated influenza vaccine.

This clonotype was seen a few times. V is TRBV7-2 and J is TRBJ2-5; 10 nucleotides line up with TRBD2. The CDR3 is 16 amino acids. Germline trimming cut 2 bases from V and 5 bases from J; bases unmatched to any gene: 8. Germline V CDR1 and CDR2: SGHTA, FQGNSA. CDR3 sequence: CASSLQAGGLLETQYF. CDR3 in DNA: TGTGCCAGCAGCTTACAAGCGGGGGGGTTGCTTGAGACCCAGTACTTC.

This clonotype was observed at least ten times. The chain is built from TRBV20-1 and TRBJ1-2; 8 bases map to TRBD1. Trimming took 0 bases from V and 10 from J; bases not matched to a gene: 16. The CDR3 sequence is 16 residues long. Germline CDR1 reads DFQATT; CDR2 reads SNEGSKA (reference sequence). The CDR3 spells CSARDLPGQESFDYTF. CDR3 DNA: TGCAGTGCTAGAGATCTGCCGGGACAGGAGAGCTTCGACTACACCTTC.

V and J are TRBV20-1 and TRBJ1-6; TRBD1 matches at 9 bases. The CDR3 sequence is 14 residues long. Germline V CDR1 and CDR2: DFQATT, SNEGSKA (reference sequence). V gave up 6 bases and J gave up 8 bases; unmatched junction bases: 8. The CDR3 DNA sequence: TGCAGTGCCCGACCCGGGACAGGGTATTCACCCCTCCACTTT. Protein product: CSARPGTGYSPLHF.

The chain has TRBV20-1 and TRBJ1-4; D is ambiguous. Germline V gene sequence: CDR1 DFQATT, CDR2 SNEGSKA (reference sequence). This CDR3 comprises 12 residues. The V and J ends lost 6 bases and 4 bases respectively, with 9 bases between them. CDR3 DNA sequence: TGCAGTGCCCAGCGGGATAATGAAAAACTGTTTTTT. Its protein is CSAQRDNEKLFF.

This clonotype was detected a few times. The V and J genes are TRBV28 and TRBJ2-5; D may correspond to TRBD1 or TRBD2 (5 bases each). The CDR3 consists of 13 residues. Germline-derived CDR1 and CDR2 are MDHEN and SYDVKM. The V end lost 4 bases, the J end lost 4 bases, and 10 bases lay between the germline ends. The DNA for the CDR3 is TGTGCCAGCAGTTCTCGGGACCTAGAGACCCAGTACTTC. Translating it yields CASSSRDLETQYF.

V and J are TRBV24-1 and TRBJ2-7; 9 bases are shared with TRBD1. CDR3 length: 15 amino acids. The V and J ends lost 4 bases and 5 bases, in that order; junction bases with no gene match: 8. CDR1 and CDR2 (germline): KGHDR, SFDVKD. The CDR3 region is CATSDPRTGVNEQYF. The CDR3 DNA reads TGTGCCACCAGTGACCCAAGGACAGGGGTGAACGAGCAGTACTTC.

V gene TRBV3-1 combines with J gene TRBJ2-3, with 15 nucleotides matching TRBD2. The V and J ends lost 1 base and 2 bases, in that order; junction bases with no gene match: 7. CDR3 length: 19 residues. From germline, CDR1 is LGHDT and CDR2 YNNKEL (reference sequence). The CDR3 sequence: CASSQVGTSGGPHTDTQYF. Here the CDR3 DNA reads TGTGCCAGCAGCCAAGTAGGGACTAGCGGGGGGCCGCACACAGATACGCAGTATTTT.

The CDR3 DNA is TGTGCCAGCAGATTCTGGCCGGGACAGGGCCTTTTCTCCTACGAGCAGTACTTC. Translated, it gives CASRFWPGQGLFSYEQYF. The V gene is TRBV11-2, the J gene TRBJ2-7; 9 positions match TRBD1. This CDR3 comprises 18 residues. The germline V gene has CDR1 SGHAT and CDR2 FQNNGV. V lost 6 bases and J lost 0; bases outside the gene matches: 15.

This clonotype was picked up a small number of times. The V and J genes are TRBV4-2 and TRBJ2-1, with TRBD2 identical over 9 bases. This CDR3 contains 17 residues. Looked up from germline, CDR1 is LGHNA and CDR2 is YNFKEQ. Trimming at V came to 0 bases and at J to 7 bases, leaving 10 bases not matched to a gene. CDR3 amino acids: CASSQETLAGSWNEQFF. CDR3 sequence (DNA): TGTGCCAGCAGCCAAGAGACCCTAGCGGGGAGCTGGAATGAGCAGTTCTTC.

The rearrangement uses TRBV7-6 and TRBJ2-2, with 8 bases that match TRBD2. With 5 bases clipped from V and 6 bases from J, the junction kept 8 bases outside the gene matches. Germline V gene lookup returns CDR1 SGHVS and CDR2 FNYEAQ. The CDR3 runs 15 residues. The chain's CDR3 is CASSVSGRYAGELFF. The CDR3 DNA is TGTGCCAGCAGCGTCAGCGGGAGATATGCCGGGGAGCTGTTTTTT.

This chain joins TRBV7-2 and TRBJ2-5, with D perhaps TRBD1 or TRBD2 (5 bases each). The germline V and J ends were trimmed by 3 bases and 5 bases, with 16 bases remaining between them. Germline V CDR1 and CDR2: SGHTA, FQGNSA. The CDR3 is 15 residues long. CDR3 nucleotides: TGTGCCAGCAGCTTGGACCCGGGACGAAGGGAGACCCAGTACTTC. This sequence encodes CASSLDPGRRETQYF.

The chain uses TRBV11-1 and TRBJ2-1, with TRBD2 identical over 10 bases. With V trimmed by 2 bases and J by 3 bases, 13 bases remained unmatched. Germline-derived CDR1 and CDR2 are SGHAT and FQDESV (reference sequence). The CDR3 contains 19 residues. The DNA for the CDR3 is TGTGCCAGCAGCTTACGGGTTGGACTAGCGGAAACTTTCTACAATGAGCAGTTCTTC. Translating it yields CASSLRVGLAETFYNEQFF.

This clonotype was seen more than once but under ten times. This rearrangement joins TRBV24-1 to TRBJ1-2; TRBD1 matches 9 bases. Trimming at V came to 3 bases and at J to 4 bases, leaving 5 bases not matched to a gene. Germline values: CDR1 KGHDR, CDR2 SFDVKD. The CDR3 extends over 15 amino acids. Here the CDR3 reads CATSDTRTGAYGYTF. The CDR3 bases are TGTGCCACCAGTGATACAAGGACAGGGGCCTATGGCTACACCTTC.

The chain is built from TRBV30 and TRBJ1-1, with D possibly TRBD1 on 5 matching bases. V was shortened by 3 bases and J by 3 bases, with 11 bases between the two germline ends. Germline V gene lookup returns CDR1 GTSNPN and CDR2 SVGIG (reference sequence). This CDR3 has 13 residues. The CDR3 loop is CAWSAGLHTEAFF. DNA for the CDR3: TGTGCCTGGAGCGCAGGGCTCCACACTGAAGCTTTCTTT.

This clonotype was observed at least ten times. CDR3 residues: CAISPGQQETQYF. In DNA form, the CDR3 reads TGTGCCATCAGCCCCGGACAGCAAGAGACCCAGTACTTC. The chain couples TRBV10-3 to TRBJ2-5; weak D call: TRBD1 (6 bases). This CDR3 is built from 13 residues. CDR1 and CDR2 (germline): ENHRY, SYGVKD. With 6 bases removed from V and 2 bases from J, the gap between germline ends came to 10 bases.

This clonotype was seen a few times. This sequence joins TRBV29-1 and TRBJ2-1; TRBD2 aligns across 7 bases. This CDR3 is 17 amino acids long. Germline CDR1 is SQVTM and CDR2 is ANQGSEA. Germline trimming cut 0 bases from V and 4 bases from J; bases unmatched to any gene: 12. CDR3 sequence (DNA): TGCAGCGTTGAAGATAGCCTGAGAAACGGGGGGTACAATGAGCAGTTCTTC. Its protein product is CSVEDSLRNGGYNEQFF.

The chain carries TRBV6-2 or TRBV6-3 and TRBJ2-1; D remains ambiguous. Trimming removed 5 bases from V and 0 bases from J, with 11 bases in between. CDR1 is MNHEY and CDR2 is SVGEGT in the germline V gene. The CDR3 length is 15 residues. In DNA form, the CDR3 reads TGTGCCAGCAGTAGATCGATCAGCTCCTACAATGAGCAGTTCTTC. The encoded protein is CASSRSISSYNEQFF.

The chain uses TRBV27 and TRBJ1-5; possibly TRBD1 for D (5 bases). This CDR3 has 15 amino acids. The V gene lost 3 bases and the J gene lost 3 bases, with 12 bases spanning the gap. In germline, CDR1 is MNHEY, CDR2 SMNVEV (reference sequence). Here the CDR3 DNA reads TGTGCCAGCAGTTTGGTGCCAGGGTTCAATCAGCCCCAGCATTTT. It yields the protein CASSLVPGFNQPQHF.

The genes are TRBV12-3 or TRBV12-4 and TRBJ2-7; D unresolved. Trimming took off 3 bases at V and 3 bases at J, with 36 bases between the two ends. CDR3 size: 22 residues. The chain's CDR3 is CASSFYEGPVLISCGFVYEQYF. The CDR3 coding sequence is TGTGCCAGCAGTTTCTATGAAGGGCCTGTTTTGATTTCATGTGGGTTTGTCTACGAGCAGTACTTC.

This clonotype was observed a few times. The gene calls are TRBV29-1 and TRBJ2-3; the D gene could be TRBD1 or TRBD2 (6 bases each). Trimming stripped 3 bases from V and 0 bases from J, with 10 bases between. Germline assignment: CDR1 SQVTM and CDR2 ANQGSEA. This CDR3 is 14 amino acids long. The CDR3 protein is CSVERGASTDTQYF. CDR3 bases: TGCAGCGTTGAGAGGGGGGCCAGCACAGATACGCAGTATTTT.

The CDR3 sequence: CASSLVQLNTGELFF. DNA for the CDR3: TGTGCCAGCAGCTTAGTTCAGCTCAACACCGGGGAGCTGTTTTTT. This sequence joins TRBV7-9 and TRBJ2-2; D not certain. The CDR3 totals 15 residues. From germline, CDR1 is SEHNR and CDR2 FQNEAQ (reference sequence). V lost 1 base to trimming and J lost 2 bases, with 8 bases between them.

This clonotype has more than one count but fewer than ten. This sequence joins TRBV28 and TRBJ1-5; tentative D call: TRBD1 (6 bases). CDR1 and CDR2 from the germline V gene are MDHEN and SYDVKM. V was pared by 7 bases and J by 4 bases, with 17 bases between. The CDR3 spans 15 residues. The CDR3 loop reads CASKGVGTLNQPQHF. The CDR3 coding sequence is TGTGCCAGCAAGGGGGTGGGGACCCTTAATCAGCCCCAGCATTTT.

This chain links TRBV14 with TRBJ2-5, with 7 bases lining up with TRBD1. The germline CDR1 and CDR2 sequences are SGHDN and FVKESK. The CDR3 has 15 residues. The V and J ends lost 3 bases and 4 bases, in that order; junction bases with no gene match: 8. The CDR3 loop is CASSQGQLPPETQYF. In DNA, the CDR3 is TGTGCCAGCAGCCAGGGACAGCTGCCGCCAGAGACCCAGTACTTC. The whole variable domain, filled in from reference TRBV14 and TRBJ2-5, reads EAGVTQFPSHSVIEKGQTVTLRCDPISGHDNLYWYRRVMGKEIKFLLHFVKESKQDESGMPNNRFLAERTGGTYSTLKVQPAELEDSGVYFCASSQGQLPPETQYFGPGTRLLVL.

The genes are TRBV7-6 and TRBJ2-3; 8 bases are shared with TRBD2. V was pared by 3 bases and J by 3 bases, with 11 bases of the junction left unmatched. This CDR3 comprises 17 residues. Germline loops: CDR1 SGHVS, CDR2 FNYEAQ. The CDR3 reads CASSFTFREGRTDTQYF. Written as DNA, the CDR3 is TGTGCCAGCAGCTTCACGTTCCGGGAGGGCCGAACAGATACGCAGTATTTT.

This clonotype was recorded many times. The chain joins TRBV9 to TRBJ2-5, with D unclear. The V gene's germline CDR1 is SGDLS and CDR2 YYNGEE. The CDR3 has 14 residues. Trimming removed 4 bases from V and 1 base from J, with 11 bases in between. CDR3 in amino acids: CASSPNWGQETQYF. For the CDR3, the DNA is TGTGCCAGCAGCCCGAATTGGGGCCAAGAGACCCAGTACTTC.

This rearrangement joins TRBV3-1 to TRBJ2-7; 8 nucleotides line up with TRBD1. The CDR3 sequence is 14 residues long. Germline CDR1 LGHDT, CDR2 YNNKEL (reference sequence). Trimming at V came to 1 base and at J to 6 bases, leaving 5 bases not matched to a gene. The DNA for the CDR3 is TGTGCCAGCAGCCAAGTAAGGACAGGGAGCGAGCAGTACTTC. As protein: CASSQVRTGSEQYF.

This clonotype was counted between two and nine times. In nucleotides, the CDR3 is TGTGCCAGTTCCCAGGGGGTTGCCTACGAGCAGTACTTC. Residues: CASSQGVAYEQYF. This chain uses TRBV6-1 with TRBJ2-7; TRBD1 matches 7 bases. Per the germline V gene, CDR1 is MNHNS and CDR2 is SASEGT. The CDR3 consists of 13 residues. V shed 9 bases, J shed 2 bases, and the junction held 7 bases outside the gene matches.